These T cell receptor beta chains were read from a single sample in a study of T cell changes during pregnancy in multiple sclerosis. Using immunoSEQ multiplex PCR, the repertoire was profiled, and TCRdb retains in-frame clones only, with some absent. The sample holds about 68,000 clones; roughly 92% are singletons and the top ten take 3.7%. This sample comprised peripheral blood, obtained after pregnancy. The receptors shown here come from a female donor in good health, enrolled as a control in a pregnancy study. CDR3s leave out the opening cysteine and the closing phenylalanine or tryptophan. Only part of the rows carry a size: once, few, many, or a class if the clone is expanded.

>TRBV4-1|TRBJ2-5|.
ASSHVRGLQETQY
>TRBV7-9|TRBJ2-3|.
ASSLAPLAGVADTQY
>TRBV7-9|TRBJ1-1|.
ASSPPMNTEAF
>TRBV9|TRBJ1-5|few
ASSPGGNQPQH
>TRBV9|TRBJ1-6|.
ASSVNRDRGNSPLH
>TRBV4-1|TRBJ2-3|.
ASSLGTSGGTDTQY
>TRBV6-1|TRBJ2-7|.
ASSEEYGASGAYEQY
>TRBV18|TRBJ2-1|.
ASSTTGYYNEQF
>TRBV20-1|TRBJ2-5|.
SASDQETQY
>TRBV10-3|TRBJ1-1|.
AISGETGVNTEAF
>TRBV5-5|TRBJ2-1|.
ASSLVLALGSSYNEQF
>TRBV18|TRBJ1-2|.
ASSLRDRGDYGYT
>TRBV6-5|TRBJ2-5|.
ASRREETQY
>TRBV6-5|TRBJ1-1|.
ASSYYGVGAF
>TRBV7-9|TRBJ2-6|once
ASSLYRDSHRSGANVLT
>TRBV10-3|TRBJ2-5|.
AISETESETQY
>TRBV4-2|TRBJ2-7|.
ASSQDEAGGRSREQY
>TRBV25-1|TRBJ1-2|.
ASTTGAHGYT
>TRBV4-2|TRBJ2-3|.
ASSARGGPLDTQY
>TRBV9|TRBJ2-1|.
ASSPPTGTSGSYNEQF
>TRBV5-6|TRBJ2-1|.
ASSLLGGDNEQF
>TRBV29-1|TRBJ1-5|.
SVEDTGQGPLNQPQH
>TRBV28|TRBJ1-3|.
ASSFQGQLDTIY
>TRBV9|TRBJ2-3|.
ASSAHPGGGTDTQY
>TRBV5-5|TRBJ2-5|.
ASSQLAGGPKTQY
>TRBV5-1|TRBJ2-1|.
ASSPGAENEQF
>TRBV7-2|TRBJ2-7|once
ASSQPAGEQY
>TRBV2|TRBJ1-6|few
AGRQESWALH
>TRBV27|TRBJ2-1|.
ASRSGALSSYNEQF
>TRBV10-2|TRBJ2-7|.
ASRGGIGYYEQY
>TRBV10-3|TRBJ2-1|.
ASTGESGNEQF
>TRBV7-2|TRBJ2-1|.
ASSLPSGYEQF
>TRBV9|TRBJ2-3|.
ASSSFTDTQY
>TRBV4-1|TRBJ1-3|.
ASSQVLLHSGNTIY
>TRBV11-3|TRBJ2-7|.
ASSLRQTSSYEQY
>TRBV28|TRBJ2-3|.
ASSLTAGGPDTQY
>TRBV2|TRBJ2-1|.
ASIEERISGPYNEQF
>TRBV7-7|TRBJ2-7|.
ASSKGLAGGYEQY
>TRBV28|TRBJ2-3|.
ASSLRGTDTQY
>TRBV6-6|TRBJ1-2|.
ASRPGGQDYT
>TRBV28|TRBJ2-7|.
ASIDTGNYEQY
>TRBV4-3|TRBJ1-1|.
ASSTQGGTEAF
>TRBV13|TRBJ2-5|.
ASSFGTSGETQY
>TRBV28|TRBJ2-7|few
ASSPHYEQY
>TRBV6-1|TRBJ2-7|.
ATIPGQGSSYEQY
>TRBV7-2|TRBJ2-1|once
ASSLVGTSGNEQF
>TRBV7-2|TRBJ2-3|.
ASFAPGLAGGPGADTQY
>TRBV29-1|TRBJ2-7|.
SVVGGVGPSLTYEQY
>TRBV6-5|TRBJ2-7|.
ASRNEGQTSYEQY
>TRBV11-2|TRBJ2-1|.
ASSPLGVYNEQF
>TRBV7-6|TRBJ1-4|.
ASKPGTNEKLF
>TRBV6-5|TRBJ2-7|.
ASRPGQGRLWD
>TRBV4-2|TRBJ2-7|once
ASSQWGSSGPNEQY
>TRBV1|TRBJ1-2|.
TSSRKAGQDDGYT
>TRBV7-9|TRBJ1-1|.
ASKSGNTEAF
>TRBV28|TRBJ2-7|.
ASTQGVAGGRSSYEQY
>TRBV27|TRBJ1-2|.
ASSTTGYGYT
>TRBV5-1|TRBJ2-7|.
ASSPAGTASYEQY
>TRBV6-1|TRBJ1-5|.
ASSVQDSFQPQH
>TRBV4-3|TRBJ2-1|.
ASRHSGSGNEQF